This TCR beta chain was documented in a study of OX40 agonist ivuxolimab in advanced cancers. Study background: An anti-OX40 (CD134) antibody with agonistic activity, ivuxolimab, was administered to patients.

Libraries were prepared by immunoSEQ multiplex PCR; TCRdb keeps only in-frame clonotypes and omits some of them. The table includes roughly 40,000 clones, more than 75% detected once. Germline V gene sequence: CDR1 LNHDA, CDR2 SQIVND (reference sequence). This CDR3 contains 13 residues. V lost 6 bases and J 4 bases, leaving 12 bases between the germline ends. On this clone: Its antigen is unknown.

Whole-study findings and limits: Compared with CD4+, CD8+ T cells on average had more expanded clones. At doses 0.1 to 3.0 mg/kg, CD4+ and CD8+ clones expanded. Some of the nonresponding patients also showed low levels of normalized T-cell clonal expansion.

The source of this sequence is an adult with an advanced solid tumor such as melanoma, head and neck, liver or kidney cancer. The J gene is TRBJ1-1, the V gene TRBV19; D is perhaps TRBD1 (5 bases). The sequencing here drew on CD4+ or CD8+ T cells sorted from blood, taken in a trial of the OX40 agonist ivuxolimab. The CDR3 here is CASRLQDATEAFF. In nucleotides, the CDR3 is TGTGCCAGTAGACTACAGGATGCCACTGAAGCTTTCTTT.